This note documents a single T cell receptor (beta chain) sequence. Trimming took 3 bases from V and 6 from J, leaving 15 bases between them. Per germline, CDR1 SEHNR and CDR2 FQNEAQ (reference sequence). This CDR3 is built from 15 residues. Participant ages covered about 18 to 89 years across about two dozen US areas. This sample stems from a study of blood T cell repertoires in COVID-19. As for the study in general: Acute and convalescent COVID-19 specimens originated in the United States, Italy and Spain. Nucleic acid was either cDNA or gDNA, and it came from T cells, B-cell-depleted T cells, or PBMCs.

Sequencing was performed with immunoSEQ multiplex PCR; in TCRdb, only in-frame clones are kept and a portion is missing. The repertoire has approximately 390,000 clones, 88% of them found once; the top ten carry approximately 2.1%. The chain combines TRBV7-9 with TRBJ1-3; D not resolved. The sequenced sample consisted of PBMCs or T cells enriched from blood (not recorded which). The source is a woman aged 40 to 49 with acute COVID-19. The CDR3 DNA is TGTGCCAGCAGCTTTTACACAACAGAAGAAAACACCATATATTTT. Translation: CASSFYTTEENTIYF.